The 5 T cell receptor beta chains presented below share a single source sample, sequenced in a study of blood T cell repertoires in COVID-19. Libraries were prepared by immunoSEQ multiplex PCR; TCRdb keeps only in-frame clonotypes and omits some of them. Of some 87,000 clones listed, roughly 80% are singletons. Source material: peripheral blood. Every receptor here comes from a man older than 75 with active or convalescent COVID-19.

The genes are TRBV13 and TRBJ2-4; TRBD2 matches at 12 bases. Germline trimming cut 1 base from V and 0 bases from J; bases unmatched to any gene: 13. The CDR3 spans 21 residues. Germline V lookup: CDR1 PRHDT, CDR2 FYEKMQ (reference sequence). The CDR3 DNA follows: TGTGCCAGCAGCTTAGAGGGCCTTCTAGCGGGGGGGCTTTTAGCCAAAAACATTCAGTACTTC. Encoded protein: CASSLEGLLAGGLLAKNIQYF.

This sequence joins TRBV19 and TRBJ1-3; D might be TRBD1 (5 bases). Looked up from germline, CDR1 is LNHDA and CDR2 is SQIVND (reference sequence). The CDR3 sequence is 15 residues long. Trimming shortened V by 3 bases and J by 3 bases, and 12 bases separated the two germline ends. The CDR3 nucleotides are TGTGCCAGTAGTATCGGGGGGTCTCTTGGAAACACCATATATTTT. Its translation: CASSIGGSLGNTIYF.

The rearrangement links TRBV5-1 to TRBJ1-2, with D possibly TRBD1 on 6 matching bases. Trimming took 4 bases from V and 5 from J, leaving 12 bases between them. This CDR3 is built from 13 residues. The germline V gene encodes CDR1 SGHRS and CDR2 YFSETQ. The CDR3 region has the DNA TGCGCCAGCAGCGTGGACAGAGTGTATGGCTACACCTTC. This translates into CASSVDRVYGYTF.

This CDR3 reads CASSQYWADRARDTIYF. As DNA, the CDR3 is TGTGCCAGCAGCCAATACTGGGCCGACCGGGCCAGGGACACCATATATTTT. The V gene is TRBV3-1 (or the pseudogene TRBV3-2), the J gene TRBJ1-3; D possibly corresponds to TRBD1 (5 bases). The CDR3 length is 17 residues. Germline values: CDR1 LGHDT, CDR2 YNNKEL (reference sequence). The V gene lost 2 bases and the J gene lost 8 bases, with 22 bases spanning the gap.

The chain carries TRBV6-2 or TRBV6-3 and TRBJ1-5, with D unclear. V lost 2 bases and J 4 bases, leaving 6 bases between the germline ends. Germline values: CDR1 MNHEY, CDR2 SVGEGT. The CDR3 spans 13 residues. The CDR3 loop reads CASSYQLNQPQHF. The CDR3, as DNA: TGTGCCAGCAGTTACCAACTTAATCAGCCCCAGCATTTT.